The rows below give T cell receptor beta chains drawn from one sample of a study of T cells in Graves' hyperthyroidism and ophthalmopathy. TCRdb called the multiplex PCR reads again in MiXCR, with one record for every CDR3 protein. The repertoire holds a few hundred thousand distinct CDR3 sequences, approximately 17% seen once, with 35% to 50% in the top ten. The sample taken for sequencing was blood. The receptors come from a man aged 18 to 29 with Graves' ophthalmopathy. CDR3s leave out the opening cysteine and the closing phenylalanine or tryptophan. The size of a clone is reported for some rows only, either as once, few or many, or as a class for expanded clones.

TRBV20-1	NA	TRBJ1-3	SARDPDREGNTIY
TRBV3-1	many	TRBJ1-2	ASSQEDRATYGYT
TRBV2	few	TRBJ1-2	ASSFRTGGTNYGYT
TRBV29-1	few	TRBJ2-5	SVGPAGDPGETQY
TRBV20-1	NA	TRBJ1-5	SAAPMGETNQPQH
TRBV7-3	NA	TRBJ2-1	ASSLRDYNEQF
TRBV2	many	TRBJ2-2	ASIGLAGTGELF
TRBV9	many	TRBJ1-6	ASSPGSNSPLH
TRBV20-1	few	TRBJ1-6	SARLPRTGGSSYNSPLH
TRBV19	NA	TRBJ1-5	ASSKTWGVGNQPQH
TRBV6-6	NA	TRBJ2-7	ASSYSAAHHSYEQY
TRBV14	NA	TRBJ1-2	ASSQLKGHGYT
TRBV9	many	TRBJ1-2	ASSATGTGHYGYT
TRBV27	many	TRBJ1-5	ASSLGSNQPQH
TRBV4-1	once	TRBJ2-5	TSSQAPTETQY
TRBV7-3	many	TRBJ2-5	ASSLGTVPETQY
TRBV20-1	many	TRBJ1-2	SAREPGTGGYGYT
TRBV10-3	few	TRBJ2-7	ATSLFVEEQY
TRBV2	many	TRBJ2-5	ASSVRETQY
TRBV4-1	NA	TRBJ2-1	ASSQVARTGRGGEQF
TRBV19	few	TRBJ2-7	ASSIQAGTYEQY
TRBV18	NA	TRBJ2-1	ASSPPSPRQQF
TRBV7-9	many	TRBJ2-2	ASSIRRGGTDTGELF
TRBV7-3	many	TRBJ2-1	ASSLGYGTRYNEQF
TRBV5-1	few	TRBJ2-2	ASRLQQANTGELF
TRBV6-7	NA	TRBJ1-2	ASSYEGGHRRKLYGYT
TRBV7-9	NA	TRBJ1-6	ASSLFQNSPLH
TRBV19	NA	TRBJ1-2	ASSIVQRYGYT
TRBV28	once	TRBJ2-7	ASSLLVNEQY
TRBV24-1	many	TRBJ1-5	ATSDDRGEDQPQH
TRBV4-1	few	TRBJ1-2	ASSPVANYGYT
TRBV6-5	NA	TRBJ2-3	ASSYGQSDTQY
TRBV27	few	TRBJ2-6	ASSLIRASGANVLT
TRBV24-1	many	TRBJ1-4	ATSDSTNEKLF
TRBV5-1	many	TRBJ1-1	ASSPQPTGGNTEAF
TRBV28	few	TRBJ1-4	ASSHGGQSNEKLF
TRBV7-8	many	TRBJ2-1	ASVETGGRNEQF
TRBV11-2	NA	TRBJ1-1	ASSQPNRDRGLEAF
TRBV27	NA	TRBJ2-1	ASSPDRGRASGGRHEQF
TRBV5-1	many	TRBJ1-4	ASSLEGGHNEKLF
TRBV27	many	TRBJ1-4	ASSPRGTANEKLF
TRBV9	many	TRBJ1-5	ASSVGRGQPQH
TRBV6-1	many	TRBJ2-7	ASSGGDTYEQY
TRBV5-6	NA	TRBJ2-2	ASIPGTANTGELF